This T cell receptor (beta chain) came from a study of blood T cell repertoires in COVID-19. Overall study context: Acute-phase and convalescent COVID-19 samples originated in the United States, Italy and Spain.

This CDR3 has 15 amino acids. Deletions cut 0 bases from V and 5 bases from J, with 12 bases between. The germline V gene has CDR1 SGDLS and CDR2 YYNGEE. As handled by the study authors: By means of reference gene primer amplification, nucleated cell counts were estimated. Assay used: immunoSEQ multiplex PCR; TCRdb lists only in-frame clones, some missing. V, J and clone size are those of that table, while D and trimming were read from the DNA. Of about 160,000 clones listed, around four fifths are singletons. The chain has TRBV9 and TRBJ1-5; D may be TRBD1 (5 bases). Sequenced: peripheral blood. The source is a woman older than 75 with active or convalescent COVID-19. CDR3 loop: CASSVAAGGDQPQHF. The CDR3, as DNA: TGTGCCAGCAGCGTAGCCGCAGGAGGGGATCAGCCCCAGCATTTT.